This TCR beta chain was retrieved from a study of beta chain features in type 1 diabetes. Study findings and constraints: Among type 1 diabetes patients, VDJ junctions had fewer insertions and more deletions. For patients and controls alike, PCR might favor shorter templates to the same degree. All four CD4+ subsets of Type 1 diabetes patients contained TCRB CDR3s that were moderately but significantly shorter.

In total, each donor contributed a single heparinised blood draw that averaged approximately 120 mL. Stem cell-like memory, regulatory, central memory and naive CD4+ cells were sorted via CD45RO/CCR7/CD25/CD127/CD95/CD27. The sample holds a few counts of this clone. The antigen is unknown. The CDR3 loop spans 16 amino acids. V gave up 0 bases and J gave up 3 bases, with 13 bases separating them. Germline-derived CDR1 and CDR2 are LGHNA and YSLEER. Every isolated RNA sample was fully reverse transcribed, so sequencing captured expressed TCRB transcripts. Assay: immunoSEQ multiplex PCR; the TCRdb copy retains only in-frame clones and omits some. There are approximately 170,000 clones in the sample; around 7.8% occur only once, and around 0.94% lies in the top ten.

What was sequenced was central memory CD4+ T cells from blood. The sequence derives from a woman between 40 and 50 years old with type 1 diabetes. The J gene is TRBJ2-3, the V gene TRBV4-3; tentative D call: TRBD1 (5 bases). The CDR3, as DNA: TGCGCCAGCAGCCAAGATCCAGGGATGAGGACAGATACGCAGTATTTT. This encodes CASSQDPGMRTDTQYF.